Listed here are 15 T cell receptor beta chains from one sample, sequenced in a study of vaccination and CD4 T cells after COVID-19. Time point indicated: late sampling 161 to 241 days after vaccination in a few convalescent patients. The treatment: approximately 9-day PBMC culture with coronavirus spike peptide pools or control peptides (ViraFEST assay). No antigen is known for these receptors. An Oncomine TCR Beta short-read assay was used to sequence the DNA from cultured CD4+ T cells. TCRdb reprocessed the PCR reads via MiXCR and lists one record per CDR3 protein. The table shows about 22,000 distinct CDR3 sequences, with 30% to 40% occurring only once. The source was CD4+ T cells from blood, cultured in vitro, collected about 7 months after SARS-CoV-2 vaccination. All receptors come from a human donor who had recovered from COVID-19.

The chain uses TRBV7-6 and TRBJ1-3, with D unclear. The CDR3 spans 14 residues. Trimming shortened V by 2 bases and J by 2 bases, and 7 bases separated the two germline ends. Germline CDR1 is SGHVS and CDR2 is FNYEAQ. Here the CDR3 reads CASSLNSPGNTIYF. CDR3 nucleotide sequence: TGTGCCAGCAGCTTAAACAGCCCTGGAAACACCATATATTTT.

This clonotype appeared a few times. V gene TRBV19 combines with J gene TRBJ1-5; D might be TRBD1 (6 bases). The V gene lost 3 bases and the J gene lost 2 bases, with 20 bases spanning the gap. The CDR3 has 18 residues. Germline V gene sequence: CDR1 LNHDA, CDR2 SQIVND (reference sequence). Written as DNA, the CDR3 is TGTGCCAGTAGTATTGCCAGGTCGGGGGCGGCCCGCAATCAGCCCCAGCATTTT. Its translation is CASSIARSGAARNQPQHF.

This clonotype was seen only a few times. The chain couples TRBV7-8 to TRBJ1-5, with D perhaps matching TRBD1 (6 bases). CDR3 length: 12 amino acids. The V gene's germline CDR1 is SGHVS and CDR2 FQNEAQ. V lost 5 bases and J lost 4, with 6 bases in between. The DNA of the CDR3 is TGTGCCAGCAGCAGGGGGAATCAGCCCCAGCATTTT. This encodes CASSRGNQPQHF.

This clonotype showed up just a few times. This chain links TRBV15 with TRBJ2-1; 7 bases agree with TRBD2. The germline gives CDR1 LNHNV, CDR2 YYDKDF (reference sequence). The CDR3 length is 14 residues. The V segment lost 5 bases and the J segment 4 bases; nucleotides outside the gene matches: 5. This CDR3 reads CATSSGGGYNEQFF. DNA of the CDR3: TGTGCCACCAGCTCCGGCGGGGGATACAATGAGCAGTTCTTC.

This clonotype was seen only a few times. CDR3 bases: TGTGCCAGCAGCAAAGGGTCCGGGACAGGGGGCGTCGATGGCAATCAGCCCCAGCATTTT. This sequence encodes CASSKGSGTGGVDGNQPQHF. This chain joins TRBV21-1 and TRBJ1-5; the table's D call TRBD1 went unverified against the DNA. TRBV21-1 is a pseudogene locus. This CDR3 region has 20 residues.

This chain uses TRBV7-2 with TRBJ2-7, with D hard to call. This CDR3 has 17 amino acids. CDR1 SGHTA and CDR2 FQGNSA come from the germline V gene. V was trimmed by 0 bases and J by 4 bases, leaving 19 bases between them. The DNA for the CDR3 is TGTGCCAGCAGCTTAGCCCCCCTAGGCGGTCCCGCGTACGAGCAGTACTTC. Translated, it gives CASSLAPLGGPAYEQYF.

This chain links TRBV20-1 with TRBJ1-3; D is uncertain. Trimming left V 6 bases short and J 3 bases short, with 6 bases between. CDR1 and CDR2 from the germline V gene are DFQATT and SNEGSKA (reference sequence). The CDR3 contains 11 residues. In DNA form, the CDR3 reads TGCAGTGCCACCCGTGGAAACACCATATATTTT. This gives the protein CSATRGNTIYF.

CDR3 region: CASSQASSGTSSEQYF. The DNA of the CDR3 is TGCGCCAGCAGCCAAGCGTCATCCGGGACTAGCAGCGAGCAGTACTTC. The chain joins TRBV4-1 to TRBJ2-7, with 9 bases that match TRBD2. The V gene end was trimmed by 1 base and the J gene end by 6 bases; junction bases not matched to a gene: 10. Looked up from germline, CDR1 is MGHRA and CDR2 is YSYEKL. This CDR3 spans 16 amino acids.

V usage is TRBV7-3 and J usage is TRBJ2-5; D call uncertain. Germline V CDR1 and CDR2: SGHTA, FQGTGA. The CDR3 is 13 residues long. The V end lost 2 bases, the J end lost 4 bases, and 8 bases lay between the germline ends. The CDR3 DNA sequence: TGTGCCAGCAGCTTACTTCCCCGAGAGACCCAGTACTTC. This translates into CASSLLPRETQYF.

The gene calls are TRBV7-2 and TRBJ1-1; D gene unclear. Germline CDR1 and CDR2: SGHTA and FQGNSA. The ends were cut back, 5 bases at V and 2 bases at J, with 9 bases in the middle. The CDR3 is 13 amino acids. The CDR3 DNA is TGTGCCAGCAGCCTAACAAGAAACACTGAAGCTTTCTTT. This sequence encodes CASSLTRNTEAFF.

The rearrangement joins TRBV7-6 to TRBJ1-2, with D perhaps TRBD1 (6 bases). V lost 5 bases and J 0 bases, leaving 13 bases between the germline ends. CDR1 SGHVS and CDR2 FNYEAQ come from the germline V gene. The CDR3 sequence is 15 residues long. The CDR3: CASSRNRESNYGYTF. Here the CDR3 DNA reads TGTGCCAGCAGCCGCAACAGGGAATCTAACTATGGCTACACCTTC.

Remarks on this clonotype: Germline and junction disagree at one end, which may indicate a read error. V gene TRBV19 combines with J gene TRBJ2-3; 7 bases map to TRBD1. Germline V gene sequence: CDR1 LNHDA, CDR2 SQIVND (reference sequence). The CDR3 is 15 amino acids. This chain's CDR3 is CASSIEGADTDTQYF. The CDR3 DNA sequence: TGCGCCAGTAGTATTGAGGGGGCCGACACAGATACGCAGTATTTT.

This clonotype was seen only a few times. CDR3 sequence: CSARPPMTDSYEQYF. DNA of the CDR3: TGCAGTGCTCGTCCCCCAATGACAGACTCCTACGAGCAGTACTTC. The chain combines TRBV20-1 with TRBJ2-7; D is possibly TRBD1 (5 bases). The CDR3 has 15 residues. Trimming took off 5 bases at V and 0 bases at J, with 17 bases between the two ends. CDR1 is DFQATT, CDR2 SNEGSKA, per germline (reference sequence).

The rearrangement links TRBV6-1 to TRBJ1-5, with TRBD1 identical over 9 bases. The germline CDR1 and CDR2 sequences are MNHNS and SASEGT. V lost 4 bases to trimming and J lost 7 bases; unmatched junction nucleotides: 11. The length of the CDR3 is 16 residues. The CDR3 reads CASSGGDRVFGQPQHF. CDR3 nucleotides: TGTGCCAGCAGTGGGGGGGACAGGGTTTTTGGACAGCCCCAGCATTTT.

The CDR3 sequence: CASSLTHTDTQYF. CDR3 nucleotides: TGTGCCAGCAGCTTGACCCACACAGATACGCAGTATTTT. The V gene is TRBV5-6, the J gene TRBJ2-3; D unclear. The length of the CDR3 is 13 residues. V was pared by 1 base and J by 2 bases, with 5 bases between. Per the germline V gene, CDR1 is SGHDT and CDR2 is YYEEEE.